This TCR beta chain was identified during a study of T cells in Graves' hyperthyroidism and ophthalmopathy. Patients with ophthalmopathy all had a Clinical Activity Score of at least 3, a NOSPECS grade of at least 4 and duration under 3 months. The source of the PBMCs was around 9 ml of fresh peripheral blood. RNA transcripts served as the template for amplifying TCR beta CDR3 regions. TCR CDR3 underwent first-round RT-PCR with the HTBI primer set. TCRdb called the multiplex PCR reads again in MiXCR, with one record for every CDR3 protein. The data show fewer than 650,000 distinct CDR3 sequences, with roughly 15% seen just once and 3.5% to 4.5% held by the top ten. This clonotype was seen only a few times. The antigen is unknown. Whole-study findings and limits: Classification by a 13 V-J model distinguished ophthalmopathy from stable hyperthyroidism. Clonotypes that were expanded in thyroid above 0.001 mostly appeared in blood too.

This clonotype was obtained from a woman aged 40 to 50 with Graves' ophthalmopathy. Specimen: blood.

The CDR3 DNA sequence: TGTGCCAGCAGCCGACAGGCCTCTGGGGCCAACGTCCTGACTTTC. It encodes CASSRQASGANVLTF. The chain couples TRBV6-1 to TRBJ2-6; the D gene is possibly TRBD1 (6 bases). V was trimmed by 6 bases and J by 0 bases, leaving 9 bases between them. The CDR3 sequence is 15 residues long. Germline assignment: CDR1 MNHNS and CDR2 SASEGT.